A single sample gave rise to the 4 T cell receptor beta chains below, sequenced in a study of blood T cell repertoires in COVID-19 (dated by TCRdb to about 2020). Libraries were built with the immunoSEQ multiplex PCR assay. As stored in TCRdb, this immuneACCESS dataset retains in-frame rearrangements with V and J assigned. A fraction of the clones does not appear; measured against another copy, unresolved V genes explain less than half of the discrepancy, and the remainder lacks a known reason. The sample records 350,000 to 500,000 clones, roughly 84% of which are singletons. Clones ranked in the top ten supply 1.4% of the sample. Source material: PBMCs or T cells enriched from blood (not recorded which). The receptors shown here come from a young woman who had been exposed to COVID-19.

This chain links TRBV5-1 with TRBJ1-3; D is perhaps TRBD1 (5 bases). Germline V CDR1 and CDR2: SGHRS, YFSETQ. Trimming pared 3 bases from V and 7 bases from J, leaving 20 bases between. The CDR3 contains 16 residues. The DNA for the CDR3 is TGCGCCAGCAGCTCCACGGGGGACTGGGCACGGAACACCATATATTTT. Its translation is CASSSTGDWARNTIYF. Supplemented by reference TRBV5-1 and TRBJ1-3, the full variable domain reads KAGVTQTPRYLIKTRGQQVTLSCSPISGHRSVSWYQQTPGQGLQFLFEYFSETQRNKGNFPGRFSGRQFSNSRSEMNVSTLELGDSALYLCASSSTGDWARNTIYFGEGSWLTVV.

The DNA for the CDR3 is TGCGCCAGCAGCCAAGATAGGAGGGGGCACACAGATACGCAGTATTTT. It encodes CASSQDRRGHTDTQYF. V gene TRBV4-3 combines with J gene TRBJ2-3, with D tentatively TRBD1 (7 bases). The CDR3 runs 16 residues. Germline V gene lookup returns CDR1 LGHNA and CDR2 YSLEER. V lost 0 bases and J lost 2, with 12 bases in between.

V usage is TRBV9 and J usage is TRBJ2-3; 7 bases fit TRBD2. The CDR3 covers 14 residues. Trimming at V came to 3 bases and at J to 2 bases, leaving 3 bases not matched to a gene. Germline V gene data show CDR1 as SGDLS and CDR2 as YYNGEE. The CDR3 DNA reads TGTGCCAGCAGCGCTAGCGGTTACACAGATACGCAGTATTTT. Translated, it gives CASSASGYTDTQYF.

The CDR3 spells CSVPQPQETQYF. CDR3 sequence (DNA): TGCAGCGTTCCACAGCCTCAAGAGACCCAGTACTTC. The chain is built from TRBV29-1 and TRBJ2-5; D ambiguous. Germline values: CDR1 SQVTM, CDR2 ANQGSEA. Trimming pared 5 bases from V and 2 bases from J, leaving 9 bases between. The CDR3 covers 12 residues.